The 26 T cell receptor beta chains listed next were all sequenced from one sample in a study of T cell responses to AZD1222 COVID-19 vaccine. The protocol was immunoSEQ multiplex PCR, while the TCRdb copy is restricted to in-frame clones and leaves out a portion. The table records just over 150,000 clones, 87% of them present only once. Material: peripheral blood, obtained 28 days after the second AZD1222 dose. Receptor source: an adult who received the AZD1222 COVID-19 vaccine.

This clone was recorded only once. The rearrangement links TRBV7-2 to TRBJ1-1, with D maybe TRBD1 (6 bases). The germline V gene encodes CDR1 SGHTA and CDR2 FQGNSA. Trimming left V 3 bases short and J 0 bases short, with 11 bases between. This CDR3 region has 15 residues. CDR3 nucleotide sequence: TGTGCCAGCAGCTTGACCAGGGACATGAACACTGAAGCTTTCTTT. Its protein product is CASSLTRDMNTEAFF. The complete variable domain, with remaining parts taken from reference TRBV7-2 and TRBJ1-1, reads GAGVSQSPSNKVTEKGKDVELRCDPISGHTALYWYRQSLGQGLEFLIYFQGNSAPDKSGLPSDRFSAERTGGSVSTLTIQRTQQEDSAVYLCASSLTRDMNTEAFFGQGTRLTVV.

This rearrangement joins TRBV5-1 to TRBJ2-2, with 11 bases that match TRBD2. This CDR3 region has 15 residues. Germline CDR1 SGHRS, CDR2 YFSETQ. V lost 4 bases to trimming and J lost 1 base; unmatched junction nucleotides: 0. CDR3 in amino acids: CASSLAGGNTGELFF. Written as DNA, the CDR3 is TGCGCCAGCAGCCTAGCGGGAGGGAACACCGGGGAGCTGTTTTTT.

The chain recombines TRBV29-1 with TRBJ2-5; perhaps TRBD2 as D (6 bases). Germline loops: CDR1 SQVTM, CDR2 ANQGSEA. The CDR3 length is 12 residues. V lost 5 bases, J lost 2 bases, and 9 bases lay in between. The CDR3 DNA reads TGCAGCGTTCTCGGGGGACAAGAGACCCAGTACTTC. Translation gives CSVLGGQETQYF.

This clone was recorded a few times. V and J are TRBV6-5 and TRBJ2-7; possibly TRBD2 for D (6 bases). The V end lost 8 bases, the J end lost 1 base, and 12 bases lay between the germline ends. This CDR3 has 13 residues. Per germline, CDR1 MNHEY and CDR2 SVGAGI. The CDR3 reads CASGGLDSYEQYF. The CDR3 region has the DNA TGTGCCAGCGGGGGACTTGATTCCTACGAGCAGTACTTC.

Only a few counts were recorded for this clone. The chain joins TRBV29-1 to TRBJ2-2, with D possibly being TRBD2 (5 bases). Trimming cost V 6 bases and J 7 bases, with 18 bases left between them. Germline V gives CDR1 SQVTM, CDR2 ANQGSEA. The CDR3 loop spans 14 amino acids. Here the CDR3 DNA reads TGCAGCGTAAAGACTGAGGGCGCAATCGGGGAGCTGTTTTTT. Protein sequence: CSVKTEGAIGELFF.

J is TRBJ2-7 and V is TRBV7-2, with D perhaps TRBD2 (6 bases). CDR3 length: 18 amino acids. The germline CDR1 and CDR2 sequences are SGHTA and FQGNSA. V dropped 2 bases and J dropped 5 bases, with 25 bases sitting between them. CDR3 protein: CASSLTPSVVIGGHEQYF. CDR3 in DNA: TGTGCCAGCAGCTTAACCCCCTCGGTTGTGATCGGAGGGCACGAGCAGTACTTC.

The V call is TRBV7-9, the J call TRBJ2-5; D perhaps matches TRBD2 (6 bases). Trimming removed 3 bases at V and 5 bases at J, with 13 bases between. Per the germline V gene, CDR1 is SEHNR and CDR2 is FQNEAQ (reference sequence). The CDR3 is 14 residues long. This chain's CDR3 is CASSLGGGVETQYF. Here the CDR3 DNA reads TGTGCCAGCAGCTTGGGAGGTGGGGTTGAGACCCAGTACTTC. The full variable domain, completed using reference TRBV7-9 and TRBJ2-5, is DTGVSQNPRHKITKRGQNVTFRCDPISEHNRLYWYRQTLGQGPEFLTYFQNEAQLEKSRLLSDRFSAERPKGSFSTLEIQRTEQGDSAMYLCASSLGGGVETQYFGPGTRLLVL.

The rearrangement uses TRBV5-1 and TRBJ2-1; 12 bases are shared with TRBD1. V lost 4 bases, J lost 10 bases, and 9 bases stayed unmatched. CDR3 size: 15 residues. Germline V gene data show CDR1 as SGHRS and CDR2 as YFSETQ. CDR3 coding DNA: TGCGCCAGCAGCCTCACCGGGACAGGGGGCCGGGAGCAGTTCTTC. Its protein is CASSLTGTGGREQFF. Supplemented by reference TRBV5-1 and TRBJ2-1, the full variable domain reads KAGVTQTPRYLIKTRGQQVTLSCSPISGHRSVSWYQQTPGQGLQFLFEYFSETQRNKGNFPGRFSGRQFSNSRSEMNVSTLELGDSALYLCASSLTGTGGREQFFGPGTRLTVL.

This rearrangement joins TRBV21-1 to TRBJ2-1; TRBD2, the D gene given by the table, was not confirmed from the DNA. TRBV21-1 is designated a pseudogene. The CDR3 has 13 residues. CDR3 nucleotides: TGTGCCAGCAGCAATGTCCGTTACAATGAGCAGTTCTTC. Translation gives CASSNVRYNEQFF.

Written as DNA, the CDR3 is TGCGCCAGCAGCCCACAGGGACCGAGCACAGATACGCAGTATTTT. It specifies CASSPQGPSTDTQYF. V is TRBV5-1 and J is TRBJ2-3; a possible D gene is TRBD1 (6 bases). The germline V and J ends were trimmed by 4 bases and 0 bases, with 12 bases remaining between them. The germline V gene encodes CDR1 SGHRS and CDR2 YFSETQ. The CDR3 extends over 15 amino acids.

In this sample, this clone turned up a few times. The V and J genes are TRBV19 and TRBJ1-4; no definite D call. Trimming took 4 bases from V and 4 from J, leaving 16 bases between them. The CDR3 is made up of 16 amino acids. Germline CDR1 and CDR2: LNHDA and SQIVND (reference sequence). The CDR3 DNA is TGTGCCAGTAGTACCCGGGGATCCCGGAATAATGAAAAACTGTTTTTT. Its translation: CASSTRGSRNNEKLFF.

The chain recombines TRBV6-5 with TRBJ1-1; 9 bases map to TRBD1. This CDR3 spans 13 amino acids. Germline assignment: CDR1 MNHEY and CDR2 SVGAGI. Unmatched junction bases numbered 3, after V lost 5 bases and J lost 5 bases. CDR3 region: CASSRGQGTEAFF. The CDR3 DNA is TGTGCCAGCAGTAGGGGACAGGGAACTGAAGCTTTCTTT.

This sequence joins TRBV30 and TRBJ2-7, with 7 bases matching TRBD2. CDR1 is GTSNPN, CDR2 SVGIG, per germline (reference sequence). The V gene end was trimmed by 3 bases and the J gene end by 2 bases; junction bases not matched to a gene: 7. There are 14 residues in the CDR3. The CDR3 region has the DNA TGTGCCTGGAGAGAAGGGACTAAAGCCTACGAGCAGTACTTC. This sequence encodes CAWREGTKAYEQYF.

The chain joins TRBV10-3 to TRBJ2-1, with D possibly TRBD1 on 6 matching bases. From germline, CDR1 is ENHRY and CDR2 SYGVKD. The CDR3 is 15 residues long. Trimming stripped 3 bases from V and 6 bases from J, with 15 bases between. The CDR3 loop is CAISERTVGFNEQFF. The DNA for the CDR3 is TGTGCCATCAGTGAAAGGACAGTCGGCTTCAATGAGCAGTTCTTC.

By share, this clone counts as medium-sized. This rearrangement joins TRBV28 to TRBJ2-7; D ambiguous. The CDR3 is 11 residues long. V dropped 6 bases and J dropped 6 bases, with 9 bases sitting between them. CDR1 is MDHEN, CDR2 SYDVKM, per germline. The CDR3 DNA reads as TGTGCCAGCAGCCCAAATGCCGAGCAGTACTTC. Its translation: CASSPNAEQYF.

This clone has just a few counts. The V gene is TRBV6-6, the J gene TRBJ2-2; no firm D call. Per germline, CDR1 MNHNY and CDR2 SVGAGI (reference sequence). Trimming pared 5 bases from V and 5 bases from J, leaving 6 bases between. CDR3 length equals 12 residues. The CDR3 here is CASSLTTGELFF. The CDR3 DNA sequence: TGTGCCAGCAGTCTGACGACCGGGGAGCTGTTTTTT.

This chain connects TRBV5-1 to TRBJ1-1; D may be TRBD1 (6 bases). This CDR3 has 16 amino acids. V was cut by 4 bases and J by 5 bases, with 21 bases left in between. Germline V gene sequence: CDR1 SGHRS, CDR2 YFSETQ. The CDR3 sequence: CASSRGIPGVPTEAFF. The DNA for the CDR3 is TGCGCCAGCAGCCGGGGGATTCCAGGGGTACCAACTGAAGCTTTCTTT.

The gene calls are TRBV5-1 and TRBJ1-6; a weak D match, TRBD1 (5 bases). The CDR3 sequence is 13 residues long. Germline CDR1 SGHRS, CDR2 YFSETQ. The V gene lost 0 bases and the J gene lost 10 bases, with 8 bases spanning the gap. The CDR3 sequence: CASSLEEGSPLHF. In nucleotides, the CDR3 is TGCGCCAGCAGCTTGGAAGAGGGGTCACCCCTCCACTTT.

The chain has TRBV28 and TRBJ1-1, with D unresolved. Trimming took off 6 bases at V and 8 bases at J, with 16 bases between the two ends. CDR3 size: 13 residues. The germline V gene encodes CDR1 MDHEN and CDR2 SYDVKM. CDR3 in DNA: TGTGCCAGCAGCCCGCCGCAAAGGCTGGAAGCTTTCTTT. This gives the protein CASSPPQRLEAFF.

This clone was seen only a few times. The CDR3 loop is CASSMVSGQGSAEAFF. The DNA of the CDR3 is TGTGCCAGTAGTATGGTTTCAGGTCAGGGGTCGGCTGAAGCTTTCTTT. The genes are TRBV19 and TRBJ1-1; D possibly corresponds to TRBD1 (6 bases). Germline values: CDR1 LNHDA, CDR2 SQIVND (reference sequence). The CDR3 runs to 16 residues. Trimming pared 3 bases from V and 6 bases from J, leaving 20 bases between.

This rearrangement joins TRBV4-1 to TRBJ2-1, with D possibly TRBD1 on 5 matching bases. Trimming pared 4 bases from V and 0 bases from J, leaving 13 bases between. Germline CDR1 reads MGHRA; CDR2 reads YSYEKL. The CDR3 totals 16 residues. CDR3 nucleotides: TGCGCCAGCAGCCCCTACTTGGGGCCCTCCTACAATGAGCAGTTCTTC. As protein: CASSPYLGPSYNEQFF.

This chain joins TRBV5-6 and TRBJ2-7, with D maybe TRBD1 (6 bases). With 4 bases removed from V and 4 bases from J, the gap between germline ends came to 9 bases. Germline V gene lookup returns CDR1 SGHDT and CDR2 YYEEEE. The CDR3 covers 12 residues. DNA for the CDR3: TGTGCCAGCAGCGGACAGTTATACGAGCAGTACTTC. Translating gives CASSGQLYEQYF.

This chain links TRBV29-1 with TRBJ1-5; D is possibly TRBD1 (6 bases). Germline CDR1 is SQVTM and CDR2 is ANQGSEA. Trimming stripped 5 bases from V and 2 bases from J, with 13 bases between. The CDR3 sequence is 14 residues long. The CDR3 nucleotides read TGCAGCGTTTCGGGGGACATAGGCAATCAGCCCCAGCATTTT. Translation: CSVSGDIGNQPQHF.

J is TRBJ1-5 and V is TRBV2; 9 bases are shared with TRBD1. The CDR3 is made up of 20 amino acids. V dropped 5 bases and J dropped 2; count of bases not matched to a gene: 19. Germline V lookup: CDR1 SNHLY, CDR2 FYNNEI. The CDR3 DNA follows: TGTGCCAGCAGTAATCACCGGGACAGGGTGGGGCCGTGGGGCAATCAGCCCCAGCATTTT. Its translation: CASSNHRDRVGPWGNQPQHF. The full variable domain, with the rest looked up from reference TRBV2 and TRBJ1-5, is EPEVTQTPSHQVTQMGQEVILRCVPISNHLYFYWYRQILGQKVEFLVSFYNNEISEKSEIFDDQFSVERPDGSNFTLKIRSTKLEDSAMYFCASSNHRDRVGPWGNQPQHFGDGTRLSIL.

The chain joins TRBV19 to TRBJ1-5; a weak D match, TRBD1 (5 bases). V lost 8 bases, J lost 9 bases, and 20 bases lay in between. Looked up from germline, CDR1 is LNHDA and CDR2 is SQIVND (reference sequence). CDR3 length: 14 residues. CDR3 region: CASRGGDRVLPQHF. DNA of the CDR3: TGTGCCAGTCGGGGGGGGGACCGAGTTTTGCCCCAGCATTTT.

The V call is TRBV27, the J call TRBJ2-3; tentative D call: TRBD1 (6 bases). CDR3 length: 15 residues. The germline CDR1 and CDR2 sequences are MNHEY and SMNVEV (reference sequence). Trimming pared 4 bases from V and 3 bases from J, leaving 14 bases between. The CDR3 region is CASSWGATGTDTQYF. The DNA of the CDR3 is TGTGCCAGCAGTTGGGGCGCGACAGGTACAGATACGCAGTATTTT.